This section outlines one T cell receptor beta chain sequence together with its context. Its antigen is not identified. CDR3 length equals 14 residues. The germline CDR1 and CDR2 sequences are SGHTA and FQGNSA. The data are from a study of T cells expressing NK-cell markers. Scientists made TCR beta cDNA using 5'RACE template switching with UMIs. TCRdb re-analyzed the 5' RACE reads; it lists each CDR3 protein once, without DNA. This sample contains 400,000 to 550,000 distinct CDR3 sequences. Whole-study results and caveats: Among CD8+ T cells from several donors, dominant NKG2C+ clonotypes accounted for roughly 1.0-7.0%.

The sample taken for sequencing was blood T cells: a sorted CD56 or NKG2C T cell subset, CD4+ or CD8+ T cells, or bulk PBMC T cells (not recorded which). The chain recombines TRBV7-2 with TRBJ1-5; no DNA is available, so the TRBD1 call from TCRdb remains unchecked. This clonotype was sampled from a woman aged 18-70 years in good health. CDR3 residues: CASSGGGPGQPQHF. The whole variable domain, remainder taken from reference TRBV7-2 and TRBJ1-5, is GAGVSQSPSNKVTEKGKDVELRCDPISGHTALYWYRQSLGQGLEFLIYFQGNSAPDKSGLPSDRFSAERTGGSVSTLTIQRTQQEDSAVYLCASSGGGPGQPQHFGDGTRLSIL.